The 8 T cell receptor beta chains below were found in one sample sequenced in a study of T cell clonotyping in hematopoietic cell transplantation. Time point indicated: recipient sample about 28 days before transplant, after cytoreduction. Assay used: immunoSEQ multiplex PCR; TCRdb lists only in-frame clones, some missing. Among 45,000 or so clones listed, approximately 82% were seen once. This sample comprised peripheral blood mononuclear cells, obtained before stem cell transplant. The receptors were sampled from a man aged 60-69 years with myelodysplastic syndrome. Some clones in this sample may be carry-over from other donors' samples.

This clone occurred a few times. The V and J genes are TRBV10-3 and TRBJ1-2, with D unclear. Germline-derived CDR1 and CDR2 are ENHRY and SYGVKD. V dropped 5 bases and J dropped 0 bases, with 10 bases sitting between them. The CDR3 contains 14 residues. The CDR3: CAISNGEANYGYTF. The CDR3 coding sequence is TGTGCCATCAGTAATGGGGAAGCTAACTATGGCTACACCTTC.

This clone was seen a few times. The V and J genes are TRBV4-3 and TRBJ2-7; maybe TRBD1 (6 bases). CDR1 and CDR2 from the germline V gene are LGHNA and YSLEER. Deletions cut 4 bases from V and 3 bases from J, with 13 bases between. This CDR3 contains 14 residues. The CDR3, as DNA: TGCGCCAGCAGCCTGGGACAAAACGGCTACGAGCAGTACTTC. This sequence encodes CASSLGQNGYEQYF.

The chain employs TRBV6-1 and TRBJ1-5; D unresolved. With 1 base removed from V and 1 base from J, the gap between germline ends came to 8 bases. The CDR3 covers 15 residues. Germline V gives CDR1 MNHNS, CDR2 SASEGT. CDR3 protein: CASSEVLASNQPQHF. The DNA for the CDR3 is TGTGCCAGCAGTGAAGTCTTGGCGAGCAATCAGCCCCAGCATTTT.

The CDR3: CASSVGPTRTGELFF. CDR3 coding DNA: TGTGCCAGCAGCGTAGGTCCAACGAGGACCGGGGAGCTGTTTTTT. V is TRBV9 and J is TRBJ2-2; D gene unclear. Deletions cut 0 bases from V and 5 bases from J, with 11 bases between. CDR1 and CDR2 (germline): SGDLS, YYNGEE. The CDR3 is 15 residues long.

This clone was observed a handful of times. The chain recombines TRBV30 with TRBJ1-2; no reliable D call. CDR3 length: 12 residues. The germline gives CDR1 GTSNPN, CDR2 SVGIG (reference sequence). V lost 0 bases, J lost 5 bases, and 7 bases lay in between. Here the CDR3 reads CAWSVDYYGYTF. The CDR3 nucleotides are TGTGCCTGGAGTGTTGACTATTATGGCTACACCTTC.

The CDR3 DNA sequence: TGTGCCAGCACCCAAATTACGTACCAAGAGACCCAGTACTTC. Translated, it gives CASTQITYQETQYF. The chain uses TRBV6-6 and TRBJ2-5; D is uncertain. Germline V CDR1 and CDR2: MNHNY, SVGAGI (reference sequence). The CDR3 runs to 14 residues. V was pared by 7 bases and J by 0 bases, with 12 bases between.

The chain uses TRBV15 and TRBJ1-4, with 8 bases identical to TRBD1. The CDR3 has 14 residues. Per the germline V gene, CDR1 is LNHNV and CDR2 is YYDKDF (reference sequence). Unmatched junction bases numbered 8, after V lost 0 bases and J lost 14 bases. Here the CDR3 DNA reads TGTGCCACCAGCAGAGACCCCCAGGGGGCGGACCTGTTTTTT. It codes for CATSRDPQGADLFF.

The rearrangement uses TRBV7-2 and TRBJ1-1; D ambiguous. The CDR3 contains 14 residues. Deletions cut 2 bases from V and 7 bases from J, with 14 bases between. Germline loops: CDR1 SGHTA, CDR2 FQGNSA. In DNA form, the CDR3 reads TGTGCCAGCAGCTTAAGACCAGGAGAATTTGAAGCTTTCTTT. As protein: CASSLRPGEFEAFF.